The entry below describes one T cell receptor (beta chain). The target antigen is unknown. The entry originates in a study of cytomegalovirus exposure and HLA in healthy donors. With 10 bases clipped from V and 5 bases from J, the junction kept 8 bases outside the gene matches. The germline CDR1 and CDR2 sequences are ENHRY and SYGVKD. CDR3 length equals 13 residues. 13 Jbeta primers and 60 Vbeta primers were used for the PCR. The table came from immunoSEQ multiplex PCR; TCRdb's copy has only in-frame clones and leaves some out. The sample holds 100,000 to 140,000 clones; about 81% are singletons and the top ten take less than 3.5%. General study points: Researchers reported in a later analysis that a missense DCLRE1C variant was tied to TCR beta V- and J-gene trimming.

Sequenced input: PBMCs. The receptor was derived from a man aged 30 to 39 in good health and CMV-seropositive. V gene TRBV10-3 combines with J gene TRBJ2-1, with TRBD1 matching 7 bases. CDR3 sequence: CATKHRGNNEQFF. In DNA form, the CDR3 reads TGTGCCACCAAACACAGGGGAAACAATGAGCAGTTCTTC.